These 9 T cell receptor beta chains were all obtained from the same sample, sequenced in a study of CD8 T cells in Susac syndrome (dated by TCRdb to the late 2010s). Library creation used the immunoSEQ multiplex PCR assay. RNA was extracted using the RNeasy kit, and roughly 0.45 to 1 ug of the RNA was reverse transcribed with random hexamers. TCRdb reworked the public reads: Q25 trimming with fastp, MiXCR clone assembly, productive beta chains retained. CDR3 protein sequences are deduplicated, and each keeps its most common genes and DNA. The sample table shows about 200,000 distinct CDR3 sequences, and about 93% are seen once. Around 0.13% of the sample rests with the top ten. Source material: CD8+ T cells from PBMCs. The receptor set was obtained from a human donor with multiple sclerosis.

J is TRBJ2-7 and V is TRBV19; perhaps TRBD1 as D (6 bases). There are 13 residues in the CDR3. Germline lookup yields CDR1 LNHDA and CDR2 SQIVND (reference sequence). V lost 3 bases and J 4 bases, leaving 10 bases between the germline ends. CDR3 residues: CASSMGRGYEQYF. The CDR3 region has the DNA TGTGCCAGTAGTATGGGCAGGGGATACGAGCAGTACTTC.

V and J are TRBV11-2 and TRBJ1-1; D unclear. V gave up 1 base and J gave up 8 bases, with 11 bases separating them. Germline assignment: CDR1 SGHAT and CDR2 FQNNGV. The CDR3 has 13 residues. CDR3 DNA: TGTGCCAGCAGCTTAGCCGGGAGGGTCGAAGCTTTCTTT. Amino acids: CASSLAGRVEAFF.

The CDR3 here is CASSVSGGPEETQYF. Here the CDR3 DNA reads TGTGCCAGCAGCGTGAGCGGGGGCCCCGAAGAGACCCAGTACTTC. The rearrangement joins TRBV9 to TRBJ2-5; the match to TRBD2 covers 8 bases. Germline CDR1 and CDR2: SGDLS and YYNGEE. The V and J ends lost 2 bases and 3 bases, in that order; junction bases with no gene match: 6. This CDR3 comprises 15 residues.

This chain links TRBV15 with TRBJ2-1, with unresolved D. CDR3 size: 13 residues. Looked up from germline, CDR1 is LNHNV and CDR2 is YYDKDF (reference sequence). Deletions cut 1 base from V and 6 bases from J, with 7 bases between. CDR3 sequence reads: CATSRVWGNEQFF. The CDR3 coding sequence is TGTGCCACCAGCAGAGTTTGGGGCAATGAGCAGTTCTTC.

V gene TRBV6-5 combines with J gene TRBJ1-1; D uncertain. Germline V gene sequence: CDR1 MNHEY, CDR2 SVGAGI. V dropped 0 bases and J dropped 4 bases, with 18 bases sitting between them. The CDR3 has 17 amino acids. The CDR3 sequence is CASSYSGWLGEGTEAFF. CDR3 DNA: TGTGCCAGCAGTTACTCGGGCTGGCTCGGAGAGGGCACTGAAGCTTTCTTT.

The rearrangement links TRBV19 to TRBJ2-7; 7 bases align to TRBD2. The CDR3 is 15 residues long. The germline CDR1 and CDR2 sequences are LNHDA and SQIVND (reference sequence). Trimming took 3 bases from V and 2 from J; bases not matched to a gene: 7. The CDR3 loop reads CASSMAAGPTYEQYF. Written as DNA, the CDR3 is TGTGCCAGTAGTATGGCAGCGGGGCCTACCTACGAGCAGTACTTC.

J is TRBJ1-1 and V is TRBV19; the D is unclear. The germline CDR1 and CDR2 sequences are LNHDA and SQIVND (reference sequence). V lost 10 bases, J lost 4 bases, and 13 bases lay in between. CDR3 length: 12 amino acids. CDR3 in amino acids: CATYGILTEAFF. The CDR3 DNA is TGTGCCACTTACGGAATTCTCACTGAAGCTTTCTTT. The full variable domain, rest sourced from reference TRBV19 and TRBJ1-1, is DGGITQSPKYLFRKEGQNVTLSCEQNLNHDAMYWYRQDPGQGLRLIYYSQIVNDFQKGDIAEGYSVSREKKESFPLTVTSAQKNPTAFYLCATYGILTEAFFGQGTRLTVV.

The chain has TRBV14 and TRBJ2-7; possibly TRBD2 for D (6 bases). V was pared by 5 bases and J by 3 bases, with 11 bases between. In germline, CDR1 is SGHDN, CDR2 FVKESK. The CDR3 is 13 residues long. CDR3 sequence (DNA): TGTGCCAGCAGCAACGGGAGTTACTACGAGCAGTACTTC. It translates to CASSNGSYYEQYF.

The rearrangement joins TRBV7-9 to TRBJ1-1, with unresolved D. Germline lookup yields CDR1 SEHNR and CDR2 FQNEAQ (reference sequence). The CDR3 has 12 amino acids. Trimming stripped 3 bases from V and 6 bases from J, with 8 bases between. CDR3: CASSFSRPEAFF. DNA of the CDR3: TGTGCCAGCAGCTTTAGCCGGCCTGAAGCTTTCTTT.